The 16 T cell receptor beta chains below come from one sample, sequenced in a study of technical replicates of blood from a few donors. TCRdb's table, derived via immunoSEQ multiplex PCR, lists solely in-frame clones and lacks some. Here the sample spans approximately 73,000 clones, approximately 90% being singletons. Sequenced material: T cells isolated from PBMCs. These receptors were collected from a human donor in good health.

The chain recombines TRBV11-3 with TRBJ2-2; the D is unclear. This CDR3 region has 14 residues. CDR1 SGHNT and CDR2 YENEEA come from the germline V gene. V was shortened by 1 base and J by 0 bases, with 3 bases between the two germline ends. In DNA, the CDR3 is TGTGCCAGCAGCTTAGCGGCGAACACCGGGGAGCTGTTTTTT. Translated: CASSLAANTGELFF.

V usage is TRBV7-3 and J usage is TRBJ2-7, with D maybe TRBD1 (5 bases). Germline V gene data show CDR1 as SGHTA and CDR2 as FQGTGA. The CDR3 totals 13 residues. Trimming left V 5 bases short and J 2 bases short, with 10 bases between. CDR3 coding DNA: TGTGCCAGCAGCCCAGGACAAACCTACGAGCAGTACTTC. Residues: CASSPGQTYEQYF.

V and J are TRBV21-1 and TRBJ1-5; the D call TRBD1 from the table was never checked on the DNA. TRBV21-1 is assigned pseudogene status. This CDR3 comprises 17 residues. CDR3 sequence (DNA): TGTGCCAGCAGCGCAGGTCGGGGGACAGAGAGCAATCAGCCCCAGCATTTT. Amino acid sequence: CASSAGRGTESNQPQHF.

This sequence joins TRBV14 and TRBJ2-7; D gene uncertain. The CDR3 spans 15 residues. V was clipped by 6 bases and J by 2 bases, with 17 bases between them. Germline V gene data show CDR1 as SGHDN and CDR2 as FVKESK. The CDR3 sequence is CASSDFGSGAYEQYF. CDR3 nucleotides: TGTGCCAGCAGTGACTTCGGCAGTGGAGCCTACGAGCAGTACTTC.

The chain carries TRBV6-1 and TRBJ2-2; weak D call: TRBD2 (5 bases). The germline V and J ends were trimmed by 9 bases and 0 bases, with 11 bases remaining between them. CDR3 size: 14 residues. Germline-derived CDR1 and CDR2 are MNHNS and SASEGT. DNA of the CDR3: TGTGCCAGTCTAACGGGAACGAACACCGGGGAGCTGTTTTTT. Its translation is CASLTGTNTGELFF.

The chain joins TRBV2 to TRBJ1-2; TRBD1 matches 9 bases. The germline V gene has CDR1 SNHLY and CDR2 FYNNEI. J lost 3 bases, V lost 1 base, and 3 bases had no gene match. The CDR3 spans 15 residues. The CDR3 is CASSEGTGVHYGYTF. The CDR3 coding sequence is TGTGCCAGCAGTGAAGGGACAGGGGTTCACTATGGCTACACCTTC.

The chain links TRBV9 to TRBJ2-7; 14 bases are a match to TRBD2. Germline assignment: CDR1 SGDLS and CDR2 YYNGEE. CDR3 length equals 15 residues. Trimming cost V 3 bases and J 3 bases; bases outside gene matches: 2. The CDR3 nucleotides are TGTGCCAGCAGCGGGGGACTAGCGGGGGACTACGAGCAGTACTTC. Protein: CASSGGLAGDYEQYF.

The chain uses TRBV7-9 and TRBJ2-1; 11 bases are shared with TRBD2. Germline lookup yields CDR1 SEHNR and CDR2 FQNEAQ (reference sequence). The CDR3 length is 15 residues. The ends lost 4 bases at V and 6 bases at J; junction bases unmatched: 5. The CDR3 DNA reads TGTGCCAGCAGCTATACTAGCGGGAGTGGCAATGAGCAGTTCTTC. Amino acid sequence: CASSYTSGSGNEQFF.

The chain links TRBV5-1 to TRBJ1-2, with 8 bases that match TRBD1. Germline-derived CDR1 and CDR2 are SGHRS and YFSETQ. With V trimmed by 4 bases and J by 6 bases, 8 bases remained unmatched. The CDR3 length is 14 residues. This chain's CDR3 is CASSTTTGVNGYTF. In nucleotides, the CDR3 is TGCGCCAGCAGCACCACGACAGGGGTGAATGGCTACACCTTC. Filled out from reference TRBV5-1 and TRBJ1-2, the complete variable domain reads KAGVTQTPRYLIKTRGQQVTLSCSPISGHRSVSWYQQTPGQGLQFLFEYFSETQRNKGNFPGRFSGRQFSNSRSEMNVSTLELGDSALYLCASSTTTGVNGYTFGSGTRLTVV.

V is TRBV7-3 and J is TRBJ2-7, with 14 bases matching TRBD2. With 3 bases clipped from V and 5 bases from J, the junction kept 9 bases outside the gene matches. In germline, CDR1 is SGHTA, CDR2 FQGTGA. The CDR3 sequence is 17 residues long. The CDR3 bases are TGTGCCAGCAGCTTGGGGACTAGCGGGAGAATGGTGGACGAGCAGTACTTC. Amino acid sequence: CASSLGTSGRMVDEQYF.

The gene calls are TRBV1 and TRBJ1-1; TRBD1 is the table's D call, not checked against the DNA. TRBV1 is a pseudogene. The CDR3 is made up of 13 amino acids. The CDR3 reads CTSSQGRNTEAFF. Written as DNA, the CDR3 is TGCACCAGCAGCCAAGGCAGGAACACTGAAGCTTTCTTT.

DNA for the CDR3: TGTGCCAGCAGTGAAATGGCTAGCTGGGGCGGGGAGCTGTTTTTT. As protein: CASSEMASWGGELFF. V is TRBV6-1 and J is TRBJ2-2, with D maybe TRBD2 (5 bases). CDR1 and CDR2 from the germline V gene are MNHNS and SASEGT. The CDR3 contains 15 residues. Trimming pared 2 bases from V and 7 bases from J, leaving 14 bases between.

This chain links TRBV7-9 with TRBJ2-2; 7 bases are shared with TRBD2. The CDR3 spans 15 residues. Germline V gene data show CDR1 as SEHNR and CDR2 as FQNEAQ (reference sequence). After removal of 5 bases from V and 3 bases from J, the junction contained 6 bases not matched to a gene. CDR3 residues: CASSTLRGDTGELFF. In DNA form, the CDR3 reads TGTGCCAGCAGCACCCTACGGGGGGACACCGGGGAGCTGTTTTTT.

V gene TRBV30 combines with J gene TRBJ2-3; unclear D gene. V lost 4 bases to trimming and J lost 5 bases, with 16 bases between them. The CDR3 spans 14 residues. The germline V gene encodes CDR1 GTSNPN and CDR2 SVGIG (reference sequence). DNA of the CDR3: TGTGCCTGGATAAGAACCCCCCCCGGAGATACGCAGTATTTT. The encoded protein is CAWIRTPPGDTQYF. Using reference TRBV30 and TRBJ2-3 for the parts outside the CDR3, the full variable domain is SQTIHQWPATLVQPVGSPLSLECTVEGTSNPNLYWYRQAAGRGLQLLFYSVGIGQISSEVPQNLSASRPQDRQFILSSKKLLLSDSGFYLCAWIRTPPGDTQYFGPGTRLTVL.

This clone was detected once. The chain uses TRBV19 and TRBJ1-1; D is unresolved. Trimming left V 3 bases short and J 1 base short, with 15 bases between. There are 16 residues in the CDR3. CDR1 and CDR2 (germline): LNHDA, SQIVND (reference sequence). The CDR3 reads CASSILPAGPNTEAFF. CDR3 DNA: TGTGCCAGTAGTATCCTCCCTGCAGGCCCGAACACTGAAGCTTTCTTT.

In DNA, the CDR3 is TGTGCCAGCAGTACCGGGACTATCCCCTACGAGCAGTACTTC. Its protein is CASSTGTIPYEQYF. The chain employs TRBV28 and TRBJ2-7, with 7 positions matching TRBD2. From germline, CDR1 is MDHEN and CDR2 SYDVKM. This CDR3 region has 14 residues. J gave up 2 bases and V 5 bases, and 6 bases lay outside the gene matches.